This T cell receptor beta chain emerged from a study of T cell responses to AZD1222 COVID-19 vaccine. Overall study findings and caveats: Only six or seven AZD1222 recipients tested seropositive at baseline. Increased Spike-specific TCR breadth and depth were observed after two AZD1222 doses. Unmutated variant regions are reportedly targeted by nearly half of spike-specific TCRs.

Libraries were prepared by immunoSEQ multiplex PCR; TCRdb keeps only in-frame clonotypes and omits some of them. The sample yields roughly 130,000 clones, 90% to 95% seen once. In germline, CDR1 is SGHNT, CDR2 YYREEE (reference sequence). Trimming left V 0 bases short and J 4 bases short, with 10 bases between. The CDR3 has 14 residues. In the case of this clone: Its specificity is unknown.

This chain uses TRBV5-4 with TRBJ1-2; possible D gene TRBD1, 5 bases. The source was peripheral blood, collected 28 days after the second AZD1222 dose. The sequence came from an adult who received the AZD1222 COVID-19 vaccine. In nucleotides, the CDR3 is TGTGCCAGCAGCTTGGCGATGACAGCCTATGGCTACACCTTC. Amino acids: CASSLAMTAYGYTF.